Shown below are 5 T cell receptor beta chains from a single sample sequenced in a study of OX40 agonist ivuxolimab in advanced cancers. Using immunoSEQ multiplex PCR, the repertoire was profiled, and TCRdb retains in-frame clones only, with some absent. This repertoire shows 76,000 or so clones, 93% found once; its top ten account for over 5%. The sequences come from CD4+ or CD8+ T cells sorted from blood, collected in a trial of the OX40 agonist ivuxolimab. The receptor set was obtained from an adult with an advanced solid tumor such as melanoma, head and neck, liver or kidney cancer.

J is TRBJ2-5 and V is TRBV18; TRBD2 matches 8 bases. Germline-derived CDR1 and CDR2 are KGHSH and LQKENI. V shed 0 bases and J 1 base; nucleotides not matched to a gene: 4. CDR3 size: 16 residues. The CDR3 sequence: CASSPPDSGVQETQYF. The CDR3 nucleotides are TGTGCCAGCTCACCACCGGATAGCGGGGTCCAAGAGACCCAGTACTTC. The full variable domain, in which reference TRBV18 and TRBJ2-5 provide the parts outside the CDR3, is NAGVMQNPRHLVRRRGQEARLRCSPMKGHSHVYWYRQLPEEGLKFMVYLQKENIIDESGMPKERFSAEFPKEGPSILRIQQVVRGDSAAYFCASSPPDSGVQETQYFGPGTRLLVL.

This clone was recorded only once. This chain joins TRBV9 and TRBJ2-4, with 11 bases matching TRBD2. V gave up 4 bases and J gave up 2 bases; unmatched junction bases: 11. The length of the CDR3 is 18 residues. Germline lookup yields CDR1 SGDLS and CDR2 YYNGEE. DNA of the CDR3: TGTGCCAGCAGCCCCCCCCAACTAGCGGGAGAGACCAAAAACATTCAGTACTTC. Amino acid sequence: CASSPPQLAGETKNIQYF.

The chain links TRBV4-2 to TRBJ2-7, with 7 bases identical to TRBD2. V lost 3 bases and J lost 2; bases outside the gene matches: 10. Germline V gene sequence: CDR1 LGHNA, CDR2 YNFKEQ. This CDR3 comprises 16 residues. CDR3 DNA sequence: TGTGCCAGCAGCCAGCTTCTAGCGGTGGGGGCCTACGAGCAGTACTTC. This translates into CASSQLLAVGAYEQYF.

This clone occurred a few times. The chain recombines TRBV25-1 with TRBJ1-2; D is undetermined. The CDR3 extends over 14 amino acids. The germline gives CDR1 MGHDK, CDR2 SYGVNS. Trimming shortened V by 4 bases and J by 4 bases, and 13 bases separated the two germline ends. CDR3 DNA: TGTGCCAGCAGTGGTGAGGACCGTCCCTATGGCTACACCTTC. It codes for CASSGEDRPYGYTF.

This chain joins TRBV10-3 and TRBJ1-1; possible D gene TRBD1, 5 bases. Trimming stripped 4 bases from V and 4 bases from J, with 7 bases between. This CDR3 is built from 12 residues. Per the germline V gene, CDR1 is ENHRY and CDR2 is SYGVKD. DNA of the CDR3: TGTGCCATCAGTGCAGGGTCCACTGAAGCTTTCTTT. Translated, it gives CAISAGSTEAFF.